The entry below gives a single T cell receptor beta chain sequence along with its context. Its antigen is unidentified. The germline V and J ends were trimmed by 6 bases and 1 base, with 13 bases remaining between them. The germline V gene encodes CDR1 LNHDA and CDR2 SQIVND (reference sequence). The CDR3 is made up of 14 amino acids. These data come from a study of cytomegalovirus exposure and HLA in healthy donors. Whole-study findings and limits: DRB1 had the most TCR associations and HLA-C the fewest, a later analysis found, with rates varying by HLA locus. An ancestry cluster, one associated with Asian ancestry, reportedly showed fewer N-insertions than the 666-donor mean in a later analysis.

The PCR had 60 Vbeta and 13 Jbeta primers. TCRdb's copy holds only in-frame clones and misses some; the assay was immunoSEQ multiplex PCR. This sample has 97,000 or so clones; 9.4% occur once, and the top ten carry roughly 4.7%. Sequenced input: PBMCs. The chain combines TRBV19 with TRBJ2-7, with a weak D call TRBD1 (5 bases). This clonotype was sampled from a man aged 50 or older in good health and CMV-seropositive. CDR3 in DNA: TGTGCCAGTAGCGACCGACAGCGATCCTACGAGCAGTACTTC. Translation gives CASSDRQRSYEQYF.